The T cell receptor (beta chain) described here comes from a study of human CD4 T cells and Enterobacteriaceae. The memory gate held CD4+ cells that were not CD45RA+CCR7+CD95- naive cells, over 95% pure. The CDR3 is 16 residues long. Germline assignment: CDR1 WSHSY and CDR2 SAAADI. V lost 3 bases and J 1 base, leaving 14 bases between the germline ends. The method was immunoSEQ multiplex PCR; TCRdb's version includes in-frame clones alone and lacks a portion of them. The sample shows roughly 30,000 clones, approximately 82% of them seen only once. In its sample, this clone was seen a few times. The sequenced material came from memory CD4+ T cells from blood. The chain recombines TRBV10-2 with TRBJ2-3; the D gene is possibly TRBD2 (5 bases). The receptor was derived from a human donor in good health. This CDR3 is CASSDGLRGGTDTQYF. The CDR3, as DNA: TGCGCCAGCAGTGACGGACTCCGTGGAGGCACAGATACGCAGTATTTT.